The rows below give T cell receptor beta chains drawn from one sample of a study of T cell responses to AZD1222 COVID-19 vaccine. Libraries were prepared by immunoSEQ multiplex PCR; TCRdb keeps only in-frame clonotypes and omits some of them. Among 95,000 to 150,000 clones listed, about 90% were seen once. Sequenced material: peripheral blood, taken on day 0 of AZD1222 vaccination. These receptor sequences come from an adult in good health. Both conserved end residues are part of each CDR3. D genes are given only for firm matches. Only part of the rows carry a size: once, few, many, or a class if the clone is expanded.

cdr3_nt: TGTGCTAGTGGTTTGGAATCAGGTAAGAACACTGAAGCTTTCTTT; cdr3_aa: CASGLESGKNTEAFF; d_call: .; cdr3_length: 15; j_call: TRBJ1-1; clone_size: .; v_call: TRBV12-5
cdr3_nt: TGCGCCAGCAGCTTGGATGGGGGTAATCAGCCCCAGCATTTT; cdr3_aa: CASSLDGGNQPQHF; d_call: .; cdr3_length: 14; j_call: TRBJ1-5; clone_size: .; v_call: TRBV5-1
cdr3_nt: TGTGCCAGTTGTCAACTAGCGGGAGGATACAATGAGCAGTTCTTC; cdr3_aa: CASCQLAGGYNEQFF; d_call: TRBD2; cdr3_length: 15; j_call: TRBJ2-1; clone_size: .; v_call: TRBV19
cdr3_nt: TGTGCCAGCTCACCAGCGGGCGAAAAACTGTTTTTT; cdr3_aa: CASSPAGEKLFF; d_call: .; cdr3_length: 12; j_call: TRBJ1-4; clone_size: .; v_call: TRBV18
cdr3_nt: TGTGCCAGCACCTCTTTTGAGCGCTACGAGCAGTACTTC; cdr3_aa: CASTSFERYEQYF; d_call: .; cdr3_length: 13; j_call: TRBJ2-7; clone_size: .; v_call: TRBV28
cdr3_nt: TGTGCCAGCAGTTACGAACTAGCATCCTACAATGAGCAGTTCTTC; cdr3_aa: CASSYELASYNEQFF; d_call: .; cdr3_length: 15; j_call: TRBJ2-1; clone_size: .; v_call: TRBV6-2/TRBV6-3
cdr3_nt: TGTGCCAGCAGCTCGAATCGACAGTCTAATGGCTACACCTTC; cdr3_aa: CASSSNRQSNGYTF; d_call: .; cdr3_length: 14; j_call: TRBJ1-2; clone_size: .; v_call: TRBV7-2
cdr3_nt: TGTGCCAGCACCCCACAGGAGGGAGGGGGGTATGAGCAGTTCTTC; cdr3_aa: CASTPQEGGGYEQFF; d_call: .; cdr3_length: 15; j_call: TRBJ2-1; clone_size: .; v_call: TRBV6-5
cdr3_nt: TGTGCCAGCAGCGGTAGCAGGTCGATAGAGACCGGGGAGCTGTTTTTT; cdr3_aa: CASSGSRSIETGELFF; d_call: .; cdr3_length: 16; j_call: TRBJ2-2; clone_size: .; v_call: TRBV11-3
cdr3_nt: TGTGCCAGCAGCTTCGGACACCGCCGGGGTCAGCCCCAGCATTTT; cdr3_aa: CASSFGHRRGQPQHF; d_call: .; cdr3_length: 15; j_call: TRBJ1-5; clone_size: .; v_call: TRBV5-6
cdr3_nt: TGTGCCAGCAGTTTATTGGGGGAGGAAGGGCTGGGCAATCAGCCCCAGCATTTT; cdr3_aa: CASSLLGEEGLGNQPQHF; d_call: .; cdr3_length: 18; j_call: TRBJ1-5; clone_size: .; v_call: TRBV28
cdr3_nt: TGTGCCAGCAGCTTAGGGGGAGTCACTGAAGCTTTCTTT; cdr3_aa: CASSLGGVTEAFF; d_call: .; cdr3_length: 13; j_call: TRBJ1-1; clone_size: .; v_call: TRBV13
cdr3_nt: TGTGCCAGCACCTCGCCCCGGGGCCCCTACGAGCAGTACTTC; cdr3_aa: CASTSPRGPYEQYF; d_call: .; cdr3_length: 14; j_call: TRBJ2-7; clone_size: .; v_call: TRBV6-5
cdr3_nt: TGTGCCACCAGTGGAGCCGGGACTAGCGGGACCGATACCACCTACGAGCAGTACTTC; cdr3_aa: CATSGAGTSGTDTTYEQYF; d_call: TRBD2; cdr3_length: 19; j_call: TRBJ2-7; clone_size: once; v_call: TRBV24-1
cdr3_nt: TGTGCCAGCAGCACGGGACTAGCGGGAGATGGTATTGTCCGGCGGGGCCCGCATGAGCAGTTCTTC; cdr3_aa: CASSTGLAGDGIVRRGPHEQFF; d_call: TRBD2; cdr3_length: 22; j_call: TRBJ2-1; clone_size: .; v_call: TRBV7-9
cdr3_nt: TGTGCCAGCAGCTTAGTGGGGCTAGCGGGAGTCACAGATACGCAGTATTTT; cdr3_aa: CASSLVGLAGVTDTQYF; d_call: TRBD2; cdr3_length: 17; j_call: TRBJ2-3; clone_size: .; v_call: TRBV13
cdr3_nt: TGTGCCAGCAGCCCGGGACTAGCGGGATGGAGGGGGTCGTACGAGCAGTACTTC; cdr3_aa: CASSPGLAGWRGSYEQYF; d_call: TRBD2; cdr3_length: 18; j_call: TRBJ2-7; clone_size: .; v_call: TRBV2
cdr3_nt: TGTGCCAGCACAACCTACGAGCAGTACTTC; cdr3_aa: CASTTYEQYF; d_call: .; cdr3_length: 10; j_call: TRBJ2-7; clone_size: .; v_call: TRBV12-3/TRBV12-4
cdr3_nt: TGTGCCAGCGAGGGCAGGTTGGACACTGAAGCTTTCTTT; cdr3_aa: CASEGRLDTEAFF; d_call: .; cdr3_length: 13; j_call: TRBJ1-1; clone_size: .; v_call: TRBV11-3
cdr3_nt: TGTGCCAGCAGCATCGCTCCGGGGGGGGACACCGCCTACGAGCAGTACTTC; cdr3_aa: CASSIAPGGDTAYEQYF; d_call: TRBD2; cdr3_length: 17; j_call: TRBJ2-7; clone_size: .; v_call: TRBV7-6
cdr3_nt: TGTGCCAGCAGCAACCTTTATGAAAAACTGTTTTTT; cdr3_aa: CASSNLYEKLFF; d_call: .; cdr3_length: 12; j_call: TRBJ1-4; clone_size: .; v_call: TRBV3-1/TRBV3-2
cdr3_nt: TGCGCCAGCAGCAAGCCAGGACTGGGAGGATATGAGCAGTTCTTC; cdr3_aa: CASSKPGLGGYEQFF; d_call: .; cdr3_length: 15; j_call: TRBJ2-1; clone_size: .; v_call: TRBV5-1